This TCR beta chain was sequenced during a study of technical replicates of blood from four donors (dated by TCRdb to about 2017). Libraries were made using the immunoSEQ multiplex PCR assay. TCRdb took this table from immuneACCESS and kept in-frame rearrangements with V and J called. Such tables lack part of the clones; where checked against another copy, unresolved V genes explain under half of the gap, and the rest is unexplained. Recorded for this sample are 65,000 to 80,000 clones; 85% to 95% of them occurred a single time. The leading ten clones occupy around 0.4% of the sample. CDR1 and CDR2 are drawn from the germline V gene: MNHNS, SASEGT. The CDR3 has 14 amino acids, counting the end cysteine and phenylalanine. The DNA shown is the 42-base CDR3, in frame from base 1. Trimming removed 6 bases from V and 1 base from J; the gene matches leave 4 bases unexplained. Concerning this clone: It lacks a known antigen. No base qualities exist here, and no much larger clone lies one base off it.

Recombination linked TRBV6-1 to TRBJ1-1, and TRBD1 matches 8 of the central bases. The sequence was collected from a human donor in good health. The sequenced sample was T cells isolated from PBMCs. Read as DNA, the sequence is TGTGCCAGCAGGGATGGACAGGGGAACACTGAAGCTTTCTTT. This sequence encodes CASRDGQGNTEAFF.